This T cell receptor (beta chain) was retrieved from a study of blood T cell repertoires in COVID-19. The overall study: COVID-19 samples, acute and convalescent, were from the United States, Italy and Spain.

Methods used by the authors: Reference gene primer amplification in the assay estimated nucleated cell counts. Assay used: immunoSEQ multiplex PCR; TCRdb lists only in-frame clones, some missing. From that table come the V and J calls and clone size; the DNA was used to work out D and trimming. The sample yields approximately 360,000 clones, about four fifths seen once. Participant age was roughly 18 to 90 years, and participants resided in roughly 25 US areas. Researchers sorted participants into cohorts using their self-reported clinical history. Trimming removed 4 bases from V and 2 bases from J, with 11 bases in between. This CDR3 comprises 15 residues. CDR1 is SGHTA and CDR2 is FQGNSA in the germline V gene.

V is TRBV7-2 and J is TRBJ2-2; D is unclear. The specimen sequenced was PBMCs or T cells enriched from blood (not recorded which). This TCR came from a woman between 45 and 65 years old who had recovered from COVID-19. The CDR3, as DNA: TGTGCCAGCAGCTCCAGAGGCGTAAACACCGGGGAGCTGTTTTTT. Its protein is CASSSRGVNTGELFF. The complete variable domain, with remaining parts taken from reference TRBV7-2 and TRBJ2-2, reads GAGVSQSPSNKVTEKGKDVELRCDPISGHTALYWYRQSLGQGLEFLIYFQGNSAPDKSGLPSDRFSAERTGGSVSTLTIQRTQQEDSAVYLCASSSRGVNTGELFFGEGSRLTVL.